The entry below gives a single TCR beta chain sequence along with its context. Antigen specificity is unknown. The data derive from a study of cytomegalovirus exposure and HLA in healthy donors. General study results and limits: It was taken for granted in presence/absence analyses that sequencing depth across donors was roughly uniform. A reported reduction in N-insertions relative to the roughly 700-donor mean was seen in an Asian-associated ancestry cluster in a later analysis. The classifier was said to identify cytomegalovirus status with high specificity and sensitivity.

Germline V gene data show CDR1 as GTSNPN and CDR2 as SVGIG (reference sequence). V was pared by 3 bases and J by 6 bases, with 9 bases between. This CDR3 comprises 13 residues. The PCR had 60 Vbeta and 13 Jbeta primers. The table came from immunoSEQ multiplex PCR; TCRdb's copy has only in-frame clones and leaves some out. The data show 58,000 or so clones, about 72% seen once. The receptor comes from a man aged 50 or older in good health and CMV-seropositive. Sequencing was done on a sample of PBMCs. The J gene is TRBJ1-6, the V gene TRBV30; D not certain. The CDR3 reads CAWRDGPNSPLHF. The CDR3 DNA reads TGTGCCTGGAGAGATGGGCCTAATTCACCCCTCCACTTT.